This T cell receptor beta chain was found in a study of CXCR3-negative and CXCR3-positive naive CD8 T cells (dated by TCRdb to between 2019 and 2020). For context, the study as a whole: In total, 130 million to 150 million TRB reads were obtained, or roughly 1.5 +/- 0.3 million reads per library. For the TRBV-TRBJ cluster analysis, the naive subsets came from a handful of donors, while the memory cells came from 3 donors. Diversity and physicochemical repertoire analyses were performed on around ten donors pooled from two independent experiments. Study-level results and caveats: Both naive subsets had comparably high repertoire diversity, while memory CD8+ T cells had much lower repertoire diversity. Compared with CXCR3-negative naive cells, CXCR3-positive naive cells had TRB CDR3s with higher hydrophobicity (lower Kidera factor 4), lower energy, and higher strength and volume indices. Naive CXCR3-negative and CXCR3-positive cells from the same donor showed similar TRBV-TRBJ usage, whereas memory cells showed distinct patterns. Because CXCR3 expression was partially decreased after cryopreservation, freshly isolated PBMCs were used for most assays. Because surface CD5, which is linked to self-reactivity in mice, was comparable between the naive subsets, TCR interaction strength was also inferred from TRB CDR3 physicochemical properties.

For each CD8+ T cell subset, flow sorting was done in triplicate, and under 350,000 cells per subset went directly into RLT lysis buffer. To exclude memory contaminants, naive CD8+ T cells were stringently defined as CD45RO-CCR7+CD27+CD95-. Peripheral blood mononuclear cells were isolated from buffy coats using standard density gradient centrifugation. A FACSAria III was used to flow-sort naive CD8+ T cells into CXCR3-negative and CXCR3-positive populations. An RNeasy Mini Kit was used to extract total RNA from the sorted cells. The cysteine opens and the phenylalanine closes a CDR3 of 14 amino acids. The nucleotide record is missing. The germline V gene (reference sequence) yields PRHDT for CDR1 and FYEKMQ for CDR2. A note on this clonotype: Its antigen is not yet known.

Sequencing took place on a NextSeq 550. The Human TCR Profiling Kit (MiLaboratory) was used to prepare UMI-labeled 5' RACE TRB cDNA libraries. The full amount of extracted RNA was used for cDNA synthesis, and the full amount of resulting cDNA was used for PCR amplification. Libraries were prepared in parallel using an identical number of PCR cycles. The study's processing was this. With a minimum of two reads required per UMI, MIGEC and MiXCR pulled out about 50,000 +/- 10,000 unique UMI-labeled TRB cDNA molecules from each library. Each library averaged approximately 40,000 +/- 10,000 functional in-frame TRB CDR3 nucleotide clonotypes without stop codons. After each sample was downsampled to 5000 UMI-labeled TRB molecules, VDJtools was used to calculate diversity metrics such as normalized Shannon-Wiener and Chao1. VDJtools computed clonotype-size-weighted physicochemical properties of the central five CDR3 residues: interaction energy, strength, volume and Kidera factor 4. The reads went through TCRdb reprocessing, and each CDR3 protein sequence gets one entry with no DNA. TCRdb, not the authors, supplied the V and J calls. The sample's own table lists 150,000 to 180,000 distinct CDR3 sequences. The ten largest clones add up to approximately 0.51% of the sample.

The clonotype originates from a human donor in good health. Some clones in this sample may be carry-over from other donors' samples. Input material: naive CXCR3+ CD8+ T cells from blood. The sample's cell subset or site label, in plain terms: CD45RO-CCR7+CD27+CD95- naive CD8+ T cells expressing CXCR3 (TNR3+). The sequence links TRBV13 to TRBJ1-5; the TCRdb D gene call, TRBD1, has no DNA to confirm it. The CDR3 region: CASSIQGGGQPQHF.